This T cell receptor (beta chain) is drawn from a study of blood T cell repertoires in COVID-19 (dated by TCRdb to 2019 to 2021). Background for the entire study: Samples from collaborators originated in the United States, Italy and Spain and spanned both the acute and convalescent phases of COVID-19. Where available, HLA class I and class II types were obtained from metadata supplied by the sample provider rather than from assay-based typing. The prospective study material was composed of cDNA or gDNA derived from T cells, B-cell-depleted T cells, or PBMCs. The repertoires were released in a freely available public database intended as a resource for research on the immune response to SARS-CoV-2. Deeply sampled blood TCRbeta repertoires from subjects exposed to, actively infected with, or recovered from COVID-19 were included in the dataset. Samples were obtained from the ongoing ImmuneRACE study (first 160 participants) and from some 1,200 subjects provided by 6 global collaborators. Nearly every sample came with metadata listing a de-identified subject ID, COVID-19 status, age in years and sex.

The collaborating institutions used their own protocols to collect whole blood in K2EDTA tubes. For TCRbeta analysis, collaborators shipped samples in one of three forms: frozen whole blood, isolated PBMCs, or DNA extracted from either of those sample types. Including the terminal cysteine and phenylalanine, the CDR3 comprises 12 residues. The sequence is cut down to CDR3 DNA, 36 bases in frame from base 1. TCRbeta CDR3 regions were amplified from genomic DNA using the immunoSEQ Assay, a bias-controlled multiplex PCR. The original pipeline was this. Within the assay, amplification of reference gene primers was used to estimate how many nucleated cells each sample contained. To quantify the absolute abundance of each unique TCRbeta CDR3 rearrangement, sequence reads were collapsed and filtered. For each sample, productive Simpson clonality was calculated as the square root of Simpson's diversity index over productive rearrangements. As stored in TCRdb, this immuneACCESS dataset retains in-frame rearrangements with V and J assigned. A fraction of the clones does not appear; measured against another copy, unresolved V genes explain less than half of the discrepancy, and the remainder lacks a known reason. V, J and clone size are those of that table, while D and trimming were read from the DNA. The sample includes some 30,000 clones, with roughly 88% observed a single time. The ten top clones hold approximately 24% of the sample.

Remarks on this clone: Its antigen has not been determined. No much larger clone exists at a distance of one base, and base qualities are not known.

Study-wide findings and limitations: How much clinical and demographic metadata was included differed by source and by participant, and the metadata was provided uncurated.

The clonotype comes from a human donor in a cohort sampled during active COVID-19. Sequencing was carried out using peripheral blood. The rearrangement combines TRBV21-1 with TRBJ2-2; no check of the table's D call, TRBD2, against the DNA was made. TRBV21-1 is deemed a pseudogene. Here the CDR3 is given as CARLPEAGELFF. The nucleotide sequence reads TGTGCCCGCCTCCCAGAGGCCGGGGAGCTGTTTTTT.